This paragraph reports one T cell receptor beta chain. These data belong to a study of blood T cell repertoires in COVID-19. Germline V gene data show CDR1 as SGHTS and CDR2 as YDEGEE. Trimming left V 4 bases short and J 1 base short, with 14 bases between. The CDR3 is 15 residues long. Sequencing used immunoSEQ multiplex PCR; TCRdb keeps in-frame clones, though not all of them. The data contain about 250,000 clones, less than 90% of them singletons. This clonotype was obtained from a woman aged 45 to 65 who had recovered from COVID-19. The gene calls are TRBV5-8 and TRBJ1-1; perhaps TRBD1 as D (6 bases). Source material: PBMCs or T cells enriched from blood (not recorded which). CDR3 sequence reads: CASSLEQGWNTEAFF. DNA for the CDR3: TGTGCCAGCAGCCTCGAACAGGGATGGAACACTGAAGCTTTCTTT.